A selection of T cell receptor beta chains follows, all from one sample in a study of post-analysis software for immune sequencing data. MiXCR, applied by TCRdb to the PCR reads, yields one record per CDR3 protein. The sample includes some 450,000 distinct CDR3 sequences, approximately 46% of them seen just once. The sample was blood. These receptors were obtained from a girl aged 5-17 years with multiple sclerosis. CDR3s include the opening cysteine and the closing phenylalanine or tryptophan. Fields, in order: J gene, clone size, D gene, V gene, CDR3 protein, CDR3 DNA. A D gene is named only where the DNA matches it firmly. Only some rows state a clone size, as once, few, many or a class for expanded clones.

TRBJ2-7 - TRBD2 TRBV29-1 CSAGGFSYEQYF TGCAGCGCGGGGGGGTTCTCCTACGAGCAGTACTTC
TRBJ2-7 - - TRBV28 CASSFGGWLEQYF TGTGCCAGCAGTTTTGGGGGGTGGTTAGAGCAGTACTTC
TRBJ1-1 - TRBD1 TRBV3-1 CASSQDGGQGNEAFF TGTGCCAGCAGCCAAGATGGGGGACAGGGGAATGAAGCTTTCTTT
TRBJ2-5 - TRBD1 TRBV28 CASRGSGTGGQETQYF TGTGCCAGCAGGGGATCCGGGACAGGGGGCCAAGAGACCCAGTACTTC
TRBJ2-5 - - TRBV4-3 CASSQDLTVGETQYF TGCGCCAGCAGCCAAGATCTGACGGTGGGGGAGACCCAGTACTTC
TRBJ2-3 few - TRBV28 CASTLPGTDTQYF TGTGCCAGCACGCTCCCAGGCACAGATACGCAGTATTTT
TRBJ2-4 - TRBD1 TRBV29-1 CSVGQGRAKNIQYF TGCAGCGTTGGACAGGGACGGGCCAAAAACATTCAGTACTTC
TRBJ2-1 few TRBD2 TRBV11-2 CASSFTGGGTDEQFF TGTGCCAGCAGCTTTACGGGAGGAGGGACCGATGAGCAGTTCTTC
TRBJ1-2 - - TRBV4-1 CASSPEGGPYGYTF TGCGCCAGCAGCCCAGAAGGGGGGCCCTATGGCTACACCTTC
TRBJ2-4 few - TRBV7-9 CASSLGGEDIQYF TGTGCCAGCAGCTTAGGAGGGGAGGACATTCAGTACTTC
TRBJ2-7 - - TRBV6-5 CASSYSQTTGTQNSYEQYF TGTGCCAGCAGTTACTCACAGACCACCGGGACCCAGAACTCCTACGAGCAGTACTTC
TRBJ2-1 - TRBD2 TRBV11-3 CASSLSSGPYNEQFF TGTGCCAGCAGCTTATCTAGCGGGCCCTACAATGAGCAGTTCTTC
TRBJ2-3 few - TRBV7-9 CASSLSTGPATQYF TGTGCCAGCAGCTTGTCCACCGGTCCAGCTACGCAGTATTTT
TRBJ2-3 - TRBD1 TRBV3-1 CASSQGQGRSTDTQYF TGTGCCAGCAGCCAAGGACAGGGTCGGAGCACAGATACGCAGTATTTT
TRBJ1-2 few - TRBV28 CASSADKYGSTYGYTF TGTGCCAGCAGTGCAGACAAATATGGGTCAACCTATGGCTACACCTTC
TRBJ2-5 - - TRBV6-5 CASTKDSQETQYF TGTGCCAGCACCAAGGACAGTCAAGAGACCCAGTACTTC
TRBJ1-2 - TRBD1 TRBV4-2 CACSRTGDYGYTF TGTGCCTGCAGCCGTACAGGGGACTATGGCTACACCTTC
TRBJ2-3 few TRBD1 TRBV6-4 CASSTGGYPFTDTQYF TGTGCCAGCAGTACAGGGGGATACCCTTTCACAGATACGCAGTATTTT
TRBJ2-5 - TRBD2 TRBV20-1 CSAILAGGGETQYF TGCAGTGCGATACTAGCGGGAGGGGGAGAGACCCAGTACTTC
TRBJ1-6 - - TRBV9 CASSEEMDSPLHF TGTGCCAGCAGCGAGGAAATGGATTCACCCCTCCACTTT
TRBJ2-7 few - TRBV20-1 CSARDMGQGEQYF TGCAGTGCTAGAGATATGGGGCAAGGCGAGCAGTACTTC
TRBJ2-1 - - TRBV28 CASSLGRGGLGLLYNEQFF TGTGCCAGCAGTTTAGGTAGAGGCGGGTTGGGACTCCTTTACAATGAGCAGTTCTTC
TRBJ2-7 - TRBD1 TRBV5-4 CASSPGVSTGAIYEQYF TGTGCCAGCAGCCCAGGGGTCTCCACAGGGGCGATCTACGAGCAGTACTTC
TRBJ2-6 few TRBD1 TRBV5-1 CASSKGQDYSGANVLTF TGCGCCAGCAGCAAGGGACAGGACTACTCTGGGGCCAACGTCCTGACTTTC
TRBJ2-1 - - TRBV29-1 CSVEGIAVGNEQFF TGCAGCGTTGAGGGGATAGCGGTGGGGAATGAGCAGTTCTTC
TRBJ2-7 few TRBD2 TRBV4-1 CASSSKGILVAGDSEQYF TGCGCCAGCAGCTCAAAGGGAATACTAGTCGCGGGAGATAGCGAGCAGTACTTC
TRBJ2-3 - TRBD2 TRBV5-1 CASSPTSGDPDTQYF TGCGCCAGCAGCCCGACTAGCGGGGATCCAGATACGCAGTATTTT
TRBJ2-5 - - TRBV20-1 CSAVGGRRQETQYF TGCAGTGCTGTGGGGGGGCGCCGGCAAGAGACCCAGTACTTC
TRBJ2-7 - TRBD2 TRBV6-2/TRBV6-3 CASSYWTSGRDEQYF TGTGCCAGCAGTTACTGGACTAGCGGGAGGGACGAGCAGTACTTC
TRBJ2-3 once - TRBV28 CASRWTAPTDTQYF TGTGCCAGCAGGTGGACAGCACCCACAGATACGCAGTATTTT
TRBJ1-2 - - TRBV7-9 CASSNYRVLYGYTF TGTGCCAGCAGCAACTATAGGGTACTGTATGGCTACACCTTC
TRBJ2-5 - - TRBV5-1 CASSLAGGQAETQYF TGCGCCAGTAGCTTGGCCGGGGGCCAAGCCGAGACCCAGTACTTC
TRBJ2-6 once - TRBV29-1 CSAMGPHSGANVLTF TGCAGCGCTATGGGACCGCACTCTGGGGCCAACGTCCTGACTTTC
TRBJ2-1 - TRBD1 TRBV20-1 CIVGRGSDEQFF TGCATCGTGGGCAGGGGGTCTGATGAGCAGTTCTTC
TRBJ2-7 - - TRBV7-2 CASSLGTQAESSYEQYF TGTGCCAGCAGCTTAGGGACTCAAGCGGAGAGCTCCTACGAGCAGTACTTC
TRBJ1-2 - - TRBV29-1 CSVGVTTAYGYTF TGCAGCGTGGGGGTGACAACCGCGTATGGCTACACCTTC
TRBJ2-1 - - TRBV20-1 CSANAGWGGERVF TGCAGTGCCAATGCGGGTTGGGGGGGCGAACGGGTCTTC
TRBJ1-1 once - TRBV12-3/TRBV12-4 CASSYPTVMNAEAFF TGTGCCAGCAGTTATCCCACAGTGATGAACGCTGAAGCTTTCTTT
TRBJ2-3 - TRBD2 TRBV15 CATSERGWTASPTSGRAYTDTQYF TGTGCCACCAGCGAGCGGGGATGGACAGCCAGCCCGACTAGCGGGAGGGCCTACACAGATACGCAGTATTTT
TRBJ2-1 few - TRBV7-2 CASSFMNRNEQFF TGTGCCAGCAGCTTCATGAATAGGAATGAGCAGTTCTTC
TRBJ2-5 few TRBD2 TRBV20-1 CSAREWEGRSETQYF TGCAGTGCTAGGGAGTGGGAGGGCCGATCTGAGACCCAGTACTTC
TRBJ2-5 once TRBD1 TRBV5-1 CASRWTGQETQYF TGCGCCAGCAGATGGACAGGTCAAGAGACCCAGTACTTC
TRBJ2-1 once - TRBV5-6 CASSGLAPPNNEQFF TGTGCCAGCAGCGGCCTAGCCCCCCCGAACAATGAGCAGTTCTTC
TRBJ2-1 few TRBD2 TRBV5-1 CASSGRLARNYNEQFF TGCGCCAGCAGCGGGCGACTAGCTAGGAACTACAATGAGCAGTTCTTC
TRBJ2-3 - - TRBV6-2/TRBV6-3 CASRVRLFLGDTQYF TGTGCCAGCAGGGTCCGACTCTTCCTGGGAGATACGCAGTATTTT
TRBJ2-1 - TRBD2 TRBV20-1 CSARVLTSGSSNEQFF TGCAGTGCTAGGGTCTTGACTAGCGGGAGTAGTAATGAGCAGTTCTTC
TRBJ1-2 - TRBD1 TRBV27 CASSFGQGDGYTF TGTGCCAGCAGTTTCGGCCAGGGGGACGGCTACACCTTC
TRBJ2-7 - - TRBV5-1 CASSSTTESSYEQYF TGCGCCAGCAGCTCTACCACTGAGAGCTCCTACGAGCAGTACTTC
TRBJ2-5 - - TRBV5-4 CASSLATQAETQYF TGTGCCAGCAGCTTGGCCACTCAGGCGGAGACCCAGTACTTC